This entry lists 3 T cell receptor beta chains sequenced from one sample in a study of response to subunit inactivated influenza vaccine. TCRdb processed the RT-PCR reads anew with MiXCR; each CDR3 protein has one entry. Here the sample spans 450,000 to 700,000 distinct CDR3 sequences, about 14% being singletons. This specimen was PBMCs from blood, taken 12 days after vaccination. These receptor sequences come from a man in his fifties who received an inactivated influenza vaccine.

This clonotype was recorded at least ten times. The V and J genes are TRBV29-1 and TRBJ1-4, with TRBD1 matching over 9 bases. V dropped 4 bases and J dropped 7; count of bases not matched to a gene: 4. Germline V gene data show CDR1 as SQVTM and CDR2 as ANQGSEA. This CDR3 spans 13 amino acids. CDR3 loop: CSVGTGDGEKLFF. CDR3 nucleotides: TGCAGCGTTGGGACAGGGGACGGTGAAAAACTGTTTTTT.

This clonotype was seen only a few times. This CDR3 is CASSQWTGTGILYGYTF. Here the CDR3 DNA reads TGTGCCAGCAGCCAATGGACCGGGACAGGGATACTCTATGGCTACACCTTC. This chain uses TRBV3-1 with TRBJ1-2; TRBD1 matches 9 bases. V lost 2 bases, J lost 4 bases, and 11 bases stayed unmatched. This CDR3 is 17 amino acids long. Germline lookup yields CDR1 LGHDT and CDR2 YNNKEL (reference sequence). The complete variable domain, with remaining parts taken from reference TRBV3-1 and TRBJ1-2, reads DTAVSQTPKYLVTQMGNDKSIKCEQNLGHDTMYWYKQDSKKFLKIMFSYNNKELIINETVPNRFSPKSPDKAHLNLHINSLELGDSAVYFCASSQWTGTGILYGYTFGSGTRLTVV.

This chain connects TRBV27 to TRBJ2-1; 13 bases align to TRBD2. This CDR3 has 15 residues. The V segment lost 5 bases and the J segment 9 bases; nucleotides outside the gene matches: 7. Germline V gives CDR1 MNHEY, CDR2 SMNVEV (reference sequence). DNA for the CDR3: TGTGCCAGCAGTGTTACTAGCGGGAGGGCAGGTGAGCAGTTCTTC. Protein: CASSVTSGRAGEQFF.